This record looks at one TCR beta chain sequence and its context. What it recognizes is unknown. V shed 4 bases, J shed 1 base, and the junction held 4 bases outside the gene matches. This CDR3 contains 17 residues. CDR1 is SGHRS, CDR2 YFSETQ, per germline. The record originates from a study of chemoradiotherapy in HPV16-positive cancers. Study-level findings and limits: Non-HPV-specific T cells did not expand in tumors during treatment, whereas candidate HPV-specific clones and E7-related motifs did.

The protocol was immunoSEQ multiplex PCR, while the TCRdb copy is restricted to in-frame clones and leaves out a portion. This sample has tens of thousands of clones, with roughly 93% found just once. The source of this sequence is a human donor with HPV-associated anogenital cancer. The specimen was blood, collected from a patient who underwent chemoradiotherapy. J is TRBJ2-1 and V is TRBV5-1; 14 bases line up with TRBD2. The CDR3 reads CASSTGLAGASYNEQFF. In nucleotides, the CDR3 is TGCGCCAGCAGCACGGGACTAGCGGGAGCATCCTACAATGAGCAGTTCTTC.